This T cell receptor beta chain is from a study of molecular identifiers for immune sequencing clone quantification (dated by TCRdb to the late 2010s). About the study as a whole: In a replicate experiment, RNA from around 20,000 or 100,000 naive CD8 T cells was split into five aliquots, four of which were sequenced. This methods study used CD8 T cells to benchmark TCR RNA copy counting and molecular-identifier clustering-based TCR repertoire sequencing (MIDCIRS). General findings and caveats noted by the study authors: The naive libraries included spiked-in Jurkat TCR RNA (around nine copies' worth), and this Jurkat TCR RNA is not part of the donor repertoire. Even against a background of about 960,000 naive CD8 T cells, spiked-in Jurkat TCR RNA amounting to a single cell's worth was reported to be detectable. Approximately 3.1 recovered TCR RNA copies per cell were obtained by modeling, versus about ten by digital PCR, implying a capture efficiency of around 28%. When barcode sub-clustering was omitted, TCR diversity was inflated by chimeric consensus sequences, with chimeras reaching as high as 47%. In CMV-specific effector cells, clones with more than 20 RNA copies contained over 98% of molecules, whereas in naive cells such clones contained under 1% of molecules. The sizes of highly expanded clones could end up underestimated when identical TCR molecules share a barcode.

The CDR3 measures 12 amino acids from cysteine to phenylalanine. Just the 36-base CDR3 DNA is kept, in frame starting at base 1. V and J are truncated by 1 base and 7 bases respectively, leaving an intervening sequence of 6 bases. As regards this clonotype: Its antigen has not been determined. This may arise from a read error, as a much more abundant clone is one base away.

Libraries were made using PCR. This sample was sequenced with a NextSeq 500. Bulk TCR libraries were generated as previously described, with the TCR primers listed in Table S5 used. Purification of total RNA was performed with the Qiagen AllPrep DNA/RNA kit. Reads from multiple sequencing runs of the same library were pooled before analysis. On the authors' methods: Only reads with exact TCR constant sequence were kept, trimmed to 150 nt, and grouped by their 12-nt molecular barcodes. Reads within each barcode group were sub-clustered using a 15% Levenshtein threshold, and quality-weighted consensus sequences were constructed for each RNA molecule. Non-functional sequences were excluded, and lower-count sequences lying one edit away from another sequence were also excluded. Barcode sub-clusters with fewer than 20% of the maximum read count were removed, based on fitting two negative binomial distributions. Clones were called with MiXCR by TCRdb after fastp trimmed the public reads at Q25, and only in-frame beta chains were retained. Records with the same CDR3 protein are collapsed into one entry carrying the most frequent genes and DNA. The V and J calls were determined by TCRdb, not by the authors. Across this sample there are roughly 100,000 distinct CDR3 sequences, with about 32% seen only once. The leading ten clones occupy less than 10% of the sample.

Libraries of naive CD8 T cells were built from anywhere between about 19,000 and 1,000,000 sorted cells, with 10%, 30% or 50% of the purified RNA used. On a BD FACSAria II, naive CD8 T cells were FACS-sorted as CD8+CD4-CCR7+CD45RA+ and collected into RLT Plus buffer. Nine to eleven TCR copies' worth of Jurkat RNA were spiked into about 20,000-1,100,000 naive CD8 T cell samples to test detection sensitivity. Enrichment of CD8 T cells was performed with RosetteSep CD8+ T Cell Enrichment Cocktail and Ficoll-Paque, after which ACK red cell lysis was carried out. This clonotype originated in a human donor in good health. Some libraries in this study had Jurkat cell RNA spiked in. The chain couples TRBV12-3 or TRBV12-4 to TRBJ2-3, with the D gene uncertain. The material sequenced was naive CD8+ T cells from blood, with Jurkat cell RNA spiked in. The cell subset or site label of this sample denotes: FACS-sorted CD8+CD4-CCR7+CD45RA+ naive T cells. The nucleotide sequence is TGTGCCAGCAGTTTAGGTACGAATACGCAGTATTTT. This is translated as CASSLGTNTQYF.